This record covers a single TCR beta chain. The source of the sample is a study of blood T cell repertoires in COVID-19. Study context: There were acute and convalescent COVID-19 samples, and they came from the United States, Italy and Spain. Sample material is recorded as cDNA or gDNA derived from T cells, B-cell-depleted T cells, or PBMCs.

Trimming cost V 0 bases and J 4 bases; bases outside gene matches: 9. Germline loops: CDR1 MNHEY, CDR2 SVGAGI. The CDR3 loop spans 16 amino acids. Original analysis: Reference gene primer amplification in the assay estimated nucleated cell counts. Clones were read by immunoSEQ multiplex PCR, and TCRdb kept only the in-frame ones, dropping some. That table supplies the V and J calls and clone size; D and trimming were determined from the DNA. The profile shows about 140,000 clones, approximately 84% of them singletons. The chain recombines TRBV6-5 with TRBJ2-7, with TRBD2 identical over 7 bases. The TCR comes from a human donor in a cohort sampled during active COVID-19. The sample taken for sequencing was peripheral blood. CDR3: CASSYSASGTGYEQYF. The CDR3 DNA is TGTGCCAGCAGTTACTCTGCAAGCGGGACGGGGTACGAGCAGTACTTC.